Presented here are 21 T cell receptor beta chains from one specimen sequenced in a study of blood T cell repertoires in COVID-19. TCRdb's copy holds only in-frame clones and misses some; the assay was immunoSEQ multiplex PCR. This sample carries approximately 58,000 clones, about 93% of them seen once, and the ten largest clones take roughly 9.2%. The sample taken for sequencing was peripheral blood. The receptors originated from a woman over 75 with active COVID-19.

The sample holds a few counts of this clone. The chain carries TRBV5-6 and TRBJ2-3; 8 bases fit TRBD1. V lost 2 bases and J lost 3; bases outside the gene matches: 5. Germline CDR1 is SGHDT and CDR2 is YYEEEE. This CDR3 spans 15 amino acids. This CDR3 is CASSFRQGATDTQYF. In DNA, the CDR3 is TGTGCCAGCAGCTTTCGGCAGGGGGCGACAGATACGCAGTATTTT. The complete variable domain, with remaining parts taken from reference TRBV5-6 and TRBJ2-3, reads DAGVTQSPTHLIKTRGQQVTLRCSPKSGHDTVSWYQQALGQGPQFIFQYYEEEERQRGNFPDRFSGHQFPNYSSELNVNALLLGDSALYLCASSFRQGATDTQYFGPGTRLTVL.

The rearrangement joins TRBV19 to TRBJ2-1; tentative D call: TRBD1 (5 bases). CDR3 length equals 16 residues. V shed 1 base and J shed 0 bases, with 10 bases lying between them. CDR1 LNHDA and CDR2 SQIVND come from the germline V gene (reference sequence). This CDR3 reads CASSIVARASYNEQFF. Written as DNA, the CDR3 is TGTGCCAGTAGTATAGTAGCCAGGGCCTCCTACAATGAGCAGTTCTTC.

Written as DNA, the CDR3 is TGCGCCAGCAGTCCGACAGATAGCAATCAGCCCCAGCATTTT. Translation gives CASSPTDSNQPQHF. The gene calls are TRBV5-1 and TRBJ1-5, with D maybe TRBD1 (5 bases). V was cut by 5 bases and J by 0 bases, with 9 bases left in between. CDR3 size: 14 residues. Germline lookup yields CDR1 SGHRS and CDR2 YFSETQ.

The chain combines TRBV5-6 with TRBJ1-6, with 10 bases aligning to TRBD1. Germline loops: CDR1 SGHDT, CDR2 YYEEEE. This CDR3 is built from 17 residues. V shed 3 bases, J shed 10 bases, and the junction held 13 bases outside the gene matches. The CDR3 protein is CASSSIRPGTGVSPLHF. The CDR3 region has the DNA TGTGCCAGCAGCTCCATCCGACCCGGGACAGGGGTCTCACCCCTCCACTTT.

V usage is TRBV5-6 and J usage is TRBJ2-1; D is perhaps TRBD1 (5 bases). Trimming removed 3 bases from V and 2 bases from J, with 12 bases in between. This CDR3 region has 15 residues. The V gene's germline CDR1 is SGHDT and CDR2 YYEEEE. The CDR3 sequence is CASSWDLGAYNEQFF. The CDR3 coding sequence is TGTGCCAGCAGCTGGGATCTAGGGGCCTACAATGAGCAGTTCTTC.

With regard to this clone: Other DNA sequences from this sample encode an identical CDR3 as well. The chain recombines TRBV5-4 with TRBJ2-3, with 10 positions matching TRBD2. Germline V gives CDR1 SGHNT, CDR2 YYREEE (reference sequence). CDR3 length equals 16 residues. V gave up 2 bases and J gave up 1 base; unmatched junction bases: 4. DNA of the CDR3: TGTGCCAGCAGCTTAGTAGCGGGGGGAGGCACAGATACGCAGTATTTT. Protein product: CASSLVAGGGTDTQYF.

This clone was counted only a few times. This rearrangement joins TRBV18 to TRBJ2-5; D perhaps matches TRBD1 (5 bases). The germline V gene has CDR1 KGHSH and CDR2 LQKENI. The V and J ends lost 0 bases and 1 base respectively, with 9 bases between them. This CDR3 is built from 15 residues. CDR3 nucleotide sequence: TGTGCCAGCTCACCACCGGGGCAGACCCAAGAGACCCAGTACTTC. Translated, it gives CASSPPGQTQETQYF.

V usage is TRBV5-1 and J usage is TRBJ2-1; possible D gene TRBD2, 7 bases. Deletions cut 7 bases from V and 5 bases from J, with 19 bases between. The CDR3 sequence is 15 residues long. CDR1 is SGHRS, CDR2 YFSETQ, per germline. CDR3 amino acids: CASSGGGGVNNEQFF. The CDR3 nucleotides read TGCGCCAGCTCGGGGGGCGGGGGAGTAAACAATGAGCAGTTCTTC.

This clone was found once. The V and J genes are TRBV5-4 and TRBJ2-5; maybe TRBD2 (7 bases). Germline lookup yields CDR1 SGHNT and CDR2 YYREEE (reference sequence). V lost 4 bases and J 1 base, leaving 17 bases between the germline ends. The CDR3 sequence is 16 residues long. CDR3 in amino acids: CASSRGGGAAQETQYF. CDR3 sequence (DNA): TGTGCCAGCAGCCGGGGCGGGGGCGCGGCCCAAGAGACCCAGTACTTC.

V usage is TRBV29-1 and J usage is TRBJ2-1, with D maybe TRBD1 (6 bases). Trimming stripped 7 bases from V and 3 bases from J, with 10 bases between. This CDR3 is built from 12 residues. From germline, CDR1 is SQVTM and CDR2 ANQGSEA. The CDR3 loop reads CSGETGYNEQFF. For the CDR3, the DNA is TGCAGCGGGGAGACAGGCTACAATGAGCAGTTCTTC.

The rearrangement links TRBV12-3 or TRBV12-4 to TRBJ1-2; 7 bases map to TRBD1. J lost 8 bases, V lost 1 base, and 4 bases had no gene match. This CDR3 has 13 amino acids. CDR3 DNA: TGTGCCAGCAGTTTAGGCCAGGGGGTCGGCTACACCTTC. It codes for CASSLGQGVGYTF.

The chain has TRBV5-1 and TRBJ1-1; D uncertain. Trimming took off 0 bases at V and 0 bases at J, with 6 bases between the two ends. Germline V gene lookup returns CDR1 SGHRS and CDR2 YFSETQ. The CDR3 length is 14 residues. The CDR3 region is CASSLAVLNTEAFF. CDR3 sequence (DNA): TGCGCCAGCAGCTTGGCGGTTCTGAACACTGAAGCTTTCTTT.

The CDR3 sequence is CASSLGGPWTGSSGANVLTF. CDR3 bases: TGTGCCAGCAGCTTGGGAGGGCCGTGGACAGGCTCATCTGGGGCCAACGTCCTGACTTTC. The chain links TRBV5-4 to TRBJ2-6; TRBD1 matches 7 bases. V trimming: 0 bases; J trimming: 1 base; junction bases outside the gene matches: 13. CDR3 size: 20 residues. CDR1 is SGHNT and CDR2 is YYREEE in the germline V gene (reference sequence). The variable domain in full, with the rest retrieved from reference TRBV5-4 and TRBJ2-6, is ETGVTQSPTHLIKTRGQQVTLRCSSQSGHNTVSWYQQALGQGPQFIFQYYREEENGRGNFPPRFSGLQFPNYSSELNVNALELDDSALYLCASSLGGPWTGSSGANVLTFGAGSRLTVL.

The V and J genes are TRBV2 and TRBJ2-1; a possible D gene is TRBD1 (6 bases). The CDR3 extends over 14 amino acids. Between the trimmed V and J ends, which lost 7 bases and 7 bases, there was a span of 17 bases. CDR1 and CDR2 (germline): SNHLY, FYNNEI. Written as DNA, the CDR3 is TGTGCCAGCAACAGGGAGTTCACCGCGAATGAGCAGTTCTTC. Residues: CASNREFTANEQFF.

The chain joins TRBV27 to TRBJ2-5, with 11 bases that match TRBD2. This CDR3 spans 17 amino acids. V lost 5 bases, J lost 5 bases, and 13 bases stayed unmatched. Germline CDR1 and CDR2: MNHEY and SMNVEV (reference sequence). The CDR3 coding sequence is TGTGCCAGCAGTCCGCAGGGGTTAGCGGGAGGGCCGGAGACCCAGTACTTC. It codes for CASSPQGLAGGPETQYF.

This clone was observed a handful of times. This chain joins TRBV7-7 and TRBJ2-5, with TRBD2 matching 7 bases. Germline assignment: CDR1 SSHAT and CDR2 FNYEAQ (reference sequence). Unmatched junction bases numbered 10, after V lost 7 bases and J lost 5 bases. CDR3 length: 14 amino acids. The CDR3 loop is CASTPSAGVETQYF. The DNA of the CDR3 is TGTGCCAGCACCCCCAGCGCGGGAGTGGAGACCCAGTACTTC.

CDR3 region: CASSFDRTNTEAFF. For the CDR3, the DNA is TGTGCCAGCAGCTTTGACAGGACGAACACTGAAGCTTTCTTT. V and J are TRBV5-5 and TRBJ1-1, with D tentatively TRBD1 (6 bases). Germline CDR1 reads SGHKS; CDR2 reads YYEKEE (reference sequence). V was clipped by 2 bases and J by 1 base, with 9 bases between them. The CDR3 is 14 residues long.

This clone was recorded a few times. This rearrangement joins TRBV2 to TRBJ2-7, with TRBD2 identical over 8 bases. The ends lost 7 bases at V and 5 bases at J; junction bases unmatched: 22. Germline V gene sequence: CDR1 SNHLY, CDR2 FYNNEI. This CDR3 is 18 amino acids long. This CDR3 is CASTRLSTGGSPGDEQYF. Here the CDR3 DNA reads TGTGCCAGCACTCGGCTGTCAACGGGAGGGTCTCCTGGCGACGAGCAGTACTTC.

The count of this clone is one. The chain couples TRBV5-1 to TRBJ1-5; 10 positions match TRBD1. The V and J ends lost 3 bases and 2 bases, in that order; junction bases with no gene match: 2. Germline values: CDR1 SGHRS, CDR2 YFSETQ. The CDR3 totals 15 residues. This CDR3 is CASSSGTGGNQPQHF. CDR3 sequence (DNA): TGCGCCAGCAGCTCCGGGACAGGGGGCAATCAGCCCCAGCATTTT.

This chain joins TRBV28 and TRBJ2-3; TRBD1 is a possible D gene (6 bases). Trimming removed 8 bases at V and 1 base at J, with 13 bases between. The CDR3 spans 14 residues. Looked up from germline, CDR1 is MDHEN and CDR2 is SYDVKM. The CDR3 here is CASWGLSGTDTQYF. In DNA form, the CDR3 reads TGTGCCAGCTGGGGGCTCTCGGGCACAGATACGCAGTATTTT.

The rearrangement uses TRBV28 and TRBJ1-5, with TRBD1 matching 10 bases. Germline trimming cut 6 bases from V and 0 bases from J; bases unmatched to any gene: 5. Per the germline V gene, CDR1 is MDHEN and CDR2 is SYDVKM. The CDR3 spans 16 residues. CDR3 nucleotides: TGTGCCAGCAGGGGGACAGGGGCCTTTAGCAATCAGCCCCAGCATTTT. Encoded protein: CASRGTGAFSNQPQHF.